This TCR beta chain is drawn from a study of neurological immune-mediated disorders. The cDNA was generated by 5'RACE with 10-nucleotide random UMIs. One entry per CDR3 protein, called by TCRdb with MiXCR from the 5' RACE reads. The sample contains tens of thousands of distinct CDR3 sequences, 2% to 3% of which appear only once. In germline, CDR1 is SGHRS, CDR2 YFSETQ. The CDR3 is made up of 14 amino acids. V trimming: 4 bases; J trimming: 9 bases; junction bases outside the gene matches: 9. This clonotype was picked up many times. The TCR sequence derives from a man aged 45-65 years with multiple sclerosis. The rearrangement joins TRBV5-1 to TRBJ2-1; 8 bases fit TRBD1. Sequenced sample: PBMCs. In DNA, the CDR3 is TGCGCCAGCAGCGACCCCAGGGGGCCTGGTGAGCAGTTCTTC. It encodes CASSDPRGPGEQFF.